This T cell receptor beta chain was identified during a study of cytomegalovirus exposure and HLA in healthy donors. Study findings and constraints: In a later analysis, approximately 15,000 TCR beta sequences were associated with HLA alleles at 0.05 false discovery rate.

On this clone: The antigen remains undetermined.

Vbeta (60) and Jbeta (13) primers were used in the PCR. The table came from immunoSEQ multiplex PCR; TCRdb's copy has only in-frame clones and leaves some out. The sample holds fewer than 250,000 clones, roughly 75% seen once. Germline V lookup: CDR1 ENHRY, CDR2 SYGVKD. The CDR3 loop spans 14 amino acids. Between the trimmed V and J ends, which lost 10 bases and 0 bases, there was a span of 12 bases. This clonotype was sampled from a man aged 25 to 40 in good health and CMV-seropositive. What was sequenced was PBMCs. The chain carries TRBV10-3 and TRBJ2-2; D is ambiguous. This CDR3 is CATSLRSNTGELFF. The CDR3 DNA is TGTGCCACCTCTCTCCGGTCGAACACCGGGGAGCTGTTTTTT.